A selection of T cell receptor beta chains follows, all from one sample in a study of technical replicates of blood from several donors. Some clones are missing from TCRdb's copy, which holds only in-frame ones; the method was immunoSEQ multiplex PCR. Of approximately 88,000 clones listed, about 97% are singletons. Material: T cells isolated from PBMCs. The source is a human donor in good health. CDR3s include the opening cysteine and the closing phenylalanine or tryptophan. Each record gives: D gene, V gene, clone size, J gene, CDR3 DNA, CDR3 protein. A D gene is named only where the DNA matches it firmly. Rows may omit the clone size; those that give it use once, few, many or a size class.

d_gene: .
v_gene: TRBV2
abundance: .
j_gene: TRBJ2-5
CDR3nt: TGTGCCAGCAGCCCGACTGCAGGGGAGACCCAGTACTTC
CDR3aa: CASSPTAGETQYF

d_gene: .
v_gene: TRBV4-3
abundance: .
j_gene: TRBJ2-2
CDR3nt: TGCGCCAGCAGCCAACAGGGCCCCGGGGAGCTGTTTTTT
CDR3aa: CASSQQGPGELFF

d_gene: .
v_gene: TRBV6-4
abundance: .
j_gene: TRBJ1-2
CDR3nt: TGTGCCAGCAGTCCAGGCTATGGCTACACCTTC
CDR3aa: CASSPGYGYTF

d_gene: .
v_gene: TRBV18
abundance: .
j_gene: TRBJ1-1
CDR3nt: TGTGCCAGCTCACCGACTAGGAACACTGAAGCTTTCTTT
CDR3aa: CASSPTRNTEAFF

d_gene: .
v_gene: TRBV13
abundance: .
j_gene: TRBJ2-7
CDR3nt: TGTGCCAGCAGCTTATCGCGGTTAAGCTCCTACGAGCAGTACTTC
CDR3aa: CASSLSRLSSYEQYF

d_gene: TRBD2
v_gene: TRBV30
abundance: .
j_gene: TRBJ2-2
CDR3nt: TGTGCCTGGAGTCAGGGACTAGCTTCCACCGGGGAGCTGTTTTTT
CDR3aa: CAWSQGLASTGELFF

d_gene: TRBD2
v_gene: TRBV29-1
abundance: .
j_gene: TRBJ2-1
CDR3nt: TGCAGCGTTGAAGGACTAGCGGGATACAATGAGCAGTTCTTC
CDR3aa: CSVEGLAGYNEQFF

d_gene: TRBD2
v_gene: TRBV4-2
abundance: few
j_gene: TRBJ2-5
CDR3nt: TGTGCCAGCAGCGATACACTAGCGCCCGAGACCCAGTACTTC
CDR3aa: CASSDTLAPETQYF

d_gene: TRBD1
v_gene: TRBV30
abundance: .
j_gene: TRBJ1-1
CDR3nt: TGTGCCTGGACCCTACCCGGCGACAGGGGGCCTGAAGCTTTCTTT
CDR3aa: CAWTLPGDRGPEAFF

d_gene: TRBD1
v_gene: TRBV6-6
abundance: .
j_gene: TRBJ2-5
CDR3nt: TGTGCCAGCAGTTCGGACAGGGGTATACGAGAGACCCAGTACTTC
CDR3aa: CASSSDRGIRETQYF

d_gene: .
v_gene: TRBV13
abundance: .
j_gene: TRBJ2-1
CDR3nt: TGTGCCAGCAGCGACCCAAGAGGCTTATACAATGAGCAGTTCTTC
CDR3aa: CASSDPRGLYNEQFF

d_gene: .
v_gene: TRBV7-9
abundance: .
j_gene: TRBJ2-5
CDR3nt: TGTGCCAGCAGGGAAGGGGGGGTAGAGACCCAGTACTTC
CDR3aa: CASREGGVETQYF

d_gene: .
v_gene: TRBV9
abundance: once
j_gene: TRBJ2-5
CDR3nt: TGTGCCAGCAGCGTCCCGGAGGGGTTCCAAGAGACCCAGTACTTC
CDR3aa: CASSVPEGFQETQYF

d_gene: .
v_gene: TRBV19
abundance: .
j_gene: TRBJ1-1
CDR3nt: TGTGCCAGTAGTATTATCTCTCCGGCAGGCAATCTTTACACTGAAGCTTTCTTT
CDR3aa: CASSIISPAGNLYTEAFF

d_gene: TRBD1
v_gene: TRBV4-1
abundance: .
j_gene: TRBJ2-7
CDR3nt: TGCGCCAGCAGCCCGGGACAGGGGGTTGGAGAGCAGTACTTC
CDR3aa: CASSPGQGVGEQYF

d_gene: .
v_gene: TRBV6-5
abundance: .
j_gene: TRBJ2-3
CDR3nt: TGTGCCAGCAGTTACGGCGGGATCACAGATACGCAGTATTTT
CDR3aa: CASSYGGITDTQYF

d_gene: .
v_gene: TRBV27
abundance: .
j_gene: TRBJ2-3
CDR3nt: TGTGCCAGCAGTTCCACCCAGGGGTCAATCCCAGATACGCAGTATTTT
CDR3aa: CASSSTQGSIPDTQYF

d_gene: .
v_gene: TRBV6-5
abundance: .
j_gene: TRBJ1-2
CDR3nt: TGTGCCAGCAGTTACTCCAGGGGAGGCTACACCTTC
CDR3aa: CASSYSRGGYTF